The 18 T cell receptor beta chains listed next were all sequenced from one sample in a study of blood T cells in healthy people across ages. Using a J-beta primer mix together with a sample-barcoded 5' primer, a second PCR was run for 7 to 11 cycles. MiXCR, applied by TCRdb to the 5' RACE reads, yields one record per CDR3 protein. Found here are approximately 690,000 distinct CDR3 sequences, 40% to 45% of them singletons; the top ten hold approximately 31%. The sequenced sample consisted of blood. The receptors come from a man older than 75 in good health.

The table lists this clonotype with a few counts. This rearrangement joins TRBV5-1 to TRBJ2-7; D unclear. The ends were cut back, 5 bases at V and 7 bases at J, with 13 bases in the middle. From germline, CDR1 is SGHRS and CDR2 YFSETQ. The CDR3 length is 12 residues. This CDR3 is CASSFLGNEQYF. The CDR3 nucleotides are TGCGCCAGCAGTTTCCTAGGCAATGAGCAGTACTTC.

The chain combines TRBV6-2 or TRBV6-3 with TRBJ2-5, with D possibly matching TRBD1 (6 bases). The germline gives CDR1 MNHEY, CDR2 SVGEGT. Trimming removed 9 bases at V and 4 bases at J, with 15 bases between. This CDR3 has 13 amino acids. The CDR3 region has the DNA TGTGCCAGTAAGTCGGACAGACGAGAGACCCAGTACTTC. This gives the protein CASKSDRRETQYF.

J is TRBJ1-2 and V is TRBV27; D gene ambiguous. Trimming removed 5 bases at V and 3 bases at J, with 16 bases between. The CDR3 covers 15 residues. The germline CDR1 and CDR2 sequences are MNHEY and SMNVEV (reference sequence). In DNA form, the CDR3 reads TGTGCCAGCAGTAGGGCAGGATACCGGGACTATGGCTACACCTTC. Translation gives CASSRAGYRDYGYTF.

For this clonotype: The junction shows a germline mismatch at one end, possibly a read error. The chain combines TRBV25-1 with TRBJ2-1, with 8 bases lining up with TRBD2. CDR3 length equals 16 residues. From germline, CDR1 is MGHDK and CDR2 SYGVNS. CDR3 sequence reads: CGSSEGRGGPYNEQFF. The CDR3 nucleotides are TGTGGCAGCAGTGAAGGCCGGGGGGGTCCCTACAATGAGCAGTTCTTC. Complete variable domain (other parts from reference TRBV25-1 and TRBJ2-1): EADIYQTPRYLVIGTGKKITLECSQTMGHDKMYWYQQDPGMELHLIHYSYGVNSTEKGDLSSESTVSRIRTEHFPLTLESARPSHTSQYLCGSSEGRGGPYNEQFFGPGTRLTVL.

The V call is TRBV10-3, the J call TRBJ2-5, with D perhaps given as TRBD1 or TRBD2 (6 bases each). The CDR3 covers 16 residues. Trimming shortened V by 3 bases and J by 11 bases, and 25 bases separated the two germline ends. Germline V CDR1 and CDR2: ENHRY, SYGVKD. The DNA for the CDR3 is TGTGCCATCAGTGACCCCGGGGGCCCCGTTTACAATGAGCAGTACTTC. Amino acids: CAISDPGGPVYNEQYF.

In nucleotides, the CDR3 is TGTGCCAGCAGCTTCGCCAGGGAACAGGGGATACTGGATGAGCAGTACTTC. Encoded protein: CASSFAREQGILDEQYF. The chain has TRBV7-9 and TRBJ2-7; TRBD1 matches 7 bases. The V gene end was trimmed by 3 bases and the J gene end by 7 bases; junction bases not matched to a gene: 18. Germline V CDR1 and CDR2: SEHNR, FQNEAQ (reference sequence). The CDR3 totals 17 residues.

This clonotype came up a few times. Here the CDR3 reads CATSDTRGDTQYF. The DNA for the CDR3 is TGTGCCACCAGTGATACGAGGGGAGATACGCAGTATTTT. The J gene is TRBJ2-3, the V gene TRBV24-1, with D perhaps matching TRBD1 or TRBD2 (5 bases each). V lost 3 bases to trimming and J lost 5 bases, with 8 bases between them. Per the germline V gene, CDR1 is KGHDR and CDR2 is SFDVKD. This CDR3 is 13 amino acids long.

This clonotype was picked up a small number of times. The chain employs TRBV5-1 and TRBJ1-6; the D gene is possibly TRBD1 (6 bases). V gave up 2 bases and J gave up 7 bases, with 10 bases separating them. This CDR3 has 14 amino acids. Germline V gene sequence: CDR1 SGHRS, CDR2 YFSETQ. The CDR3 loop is CASSLRTVNSPLHF. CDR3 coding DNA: TGCGCCAGCAGCTTACGGACAGTCAATTCACCCCTCCACTTT.

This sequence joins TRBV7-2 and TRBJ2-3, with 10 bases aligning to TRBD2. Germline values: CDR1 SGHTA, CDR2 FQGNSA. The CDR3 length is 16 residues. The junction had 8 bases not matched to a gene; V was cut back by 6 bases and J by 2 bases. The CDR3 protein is CASRKTSGTLTDTQYF. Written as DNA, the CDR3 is TGTGCCAGCAGAAAAACTAGCGGGACCCTCACAGATACGCAGTATTTT.

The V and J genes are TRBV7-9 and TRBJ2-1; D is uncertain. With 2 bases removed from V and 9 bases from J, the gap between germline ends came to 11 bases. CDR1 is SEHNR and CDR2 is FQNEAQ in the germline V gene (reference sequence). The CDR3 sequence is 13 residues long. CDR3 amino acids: CASSLQGWGEQFF. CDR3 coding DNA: TGTGCCAGCAGCTTACAAGGGTGGGGTGAGCAGTTCTTC.

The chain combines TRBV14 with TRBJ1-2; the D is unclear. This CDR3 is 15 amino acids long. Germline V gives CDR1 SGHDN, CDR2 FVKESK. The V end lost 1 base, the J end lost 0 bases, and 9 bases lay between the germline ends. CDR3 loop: CASSQAVGSNYGYTF. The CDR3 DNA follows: TGTGCCAGCAGCCAAGCGGTGGGATCTAACTATGGCTACACCTTC.

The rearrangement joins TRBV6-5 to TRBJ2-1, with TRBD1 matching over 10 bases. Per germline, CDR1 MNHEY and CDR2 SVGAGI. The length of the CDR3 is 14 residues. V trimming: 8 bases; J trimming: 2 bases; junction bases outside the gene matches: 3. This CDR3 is CASGQGVAYNEQFF. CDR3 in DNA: TGTGCCAGCGGACAGGGGGTAGCCTACAATGAGCAGTTCTTC.

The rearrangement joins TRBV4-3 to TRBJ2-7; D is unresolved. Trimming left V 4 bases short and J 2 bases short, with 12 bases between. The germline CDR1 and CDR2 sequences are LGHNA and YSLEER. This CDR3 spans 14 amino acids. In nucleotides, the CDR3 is TGCGCCAGCAGCCGTCAGACTGGGGCCTACGAGCAGTACTTC. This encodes CASSRQTGAYEQYF.

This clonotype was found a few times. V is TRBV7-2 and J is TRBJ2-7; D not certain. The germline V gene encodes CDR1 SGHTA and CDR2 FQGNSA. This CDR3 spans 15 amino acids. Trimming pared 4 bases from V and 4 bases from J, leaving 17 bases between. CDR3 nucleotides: TGTGCCAGCAGCTATGGGCCTGGGCGGCAGTACGAGCAGTACTTC. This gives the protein CASSYGPGRQYEQYF.

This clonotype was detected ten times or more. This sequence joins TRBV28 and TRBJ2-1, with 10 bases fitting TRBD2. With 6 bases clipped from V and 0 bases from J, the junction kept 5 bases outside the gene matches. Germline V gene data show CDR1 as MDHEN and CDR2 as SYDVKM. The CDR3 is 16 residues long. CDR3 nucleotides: TGTGCCAGCAGCCAACTAGCGGGAAGCTCCTACAATGAGCAGTTCTTC. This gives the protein CASSQLAGSSYNEQFF. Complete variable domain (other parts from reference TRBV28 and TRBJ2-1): DVKVTQSSRYLVKRTGEKVFLECVQDMDHENMFWYRQDPGLGLRLIYFSYDVKMKEKGDIPEGYSVSREKKERFSLILESASTNQTSMYLCASSQLAGSSYNEQFFGPGTRLTVL.

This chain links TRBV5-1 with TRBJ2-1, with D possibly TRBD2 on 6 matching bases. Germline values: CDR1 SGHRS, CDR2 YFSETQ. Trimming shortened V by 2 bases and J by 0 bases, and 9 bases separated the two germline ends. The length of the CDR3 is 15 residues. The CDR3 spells CASSLLTSSYNEQFF. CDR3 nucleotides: TGCGCCAGCAGCTTACTGACTAGCTCCTACAATGAGCAGTTCTTC.

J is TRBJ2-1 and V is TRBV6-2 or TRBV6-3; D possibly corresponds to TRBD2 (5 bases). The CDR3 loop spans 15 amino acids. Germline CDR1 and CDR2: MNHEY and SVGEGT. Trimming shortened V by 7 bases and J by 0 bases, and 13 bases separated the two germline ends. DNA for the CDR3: TGTGCCAGCACCGCGCGGGTTAGCTCCTACAATGAGCAGTTCTTC. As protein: CASTARVSSYNEQFF.

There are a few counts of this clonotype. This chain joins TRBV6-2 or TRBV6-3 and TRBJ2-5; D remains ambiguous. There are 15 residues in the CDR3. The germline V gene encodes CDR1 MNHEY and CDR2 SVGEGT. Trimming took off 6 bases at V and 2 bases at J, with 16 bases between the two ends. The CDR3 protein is CASRPLRLLQETQYF. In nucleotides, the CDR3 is TGTGCCAGCAGACCCCTCCGACTTCTTCAAGAGACCCAGTACTTC.